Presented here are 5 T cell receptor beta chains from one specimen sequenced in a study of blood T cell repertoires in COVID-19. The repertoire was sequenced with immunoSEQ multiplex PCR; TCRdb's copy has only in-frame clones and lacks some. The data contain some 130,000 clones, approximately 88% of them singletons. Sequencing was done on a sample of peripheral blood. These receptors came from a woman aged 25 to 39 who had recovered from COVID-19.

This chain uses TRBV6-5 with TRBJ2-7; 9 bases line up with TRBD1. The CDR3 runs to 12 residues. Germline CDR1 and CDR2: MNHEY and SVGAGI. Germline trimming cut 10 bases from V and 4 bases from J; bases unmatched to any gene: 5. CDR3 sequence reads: CATDRGTYEQYF. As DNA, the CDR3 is TGTGCCACTGACAGGGGGACGTACGAGCAGTACTTC.

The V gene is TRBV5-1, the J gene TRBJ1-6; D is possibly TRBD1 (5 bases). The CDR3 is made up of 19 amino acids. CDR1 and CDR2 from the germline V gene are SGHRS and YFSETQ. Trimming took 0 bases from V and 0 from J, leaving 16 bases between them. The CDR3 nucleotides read TGCGCCAGCAGCTTGGCCCCACAGGTGGAGAGCTCCTATAATTCACCCCTCCACTTT. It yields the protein CASSLAPQVESSYNSPLHF.

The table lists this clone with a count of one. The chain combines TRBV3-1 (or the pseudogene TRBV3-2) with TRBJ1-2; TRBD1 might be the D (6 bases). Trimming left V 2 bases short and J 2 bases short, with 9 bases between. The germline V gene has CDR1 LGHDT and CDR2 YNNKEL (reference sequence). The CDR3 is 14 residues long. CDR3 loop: CASSQLQGNYGYTF. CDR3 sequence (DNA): TGTGCCAGCAGCCAACTCCAGGGGAACTATGGCTACACCTTC.

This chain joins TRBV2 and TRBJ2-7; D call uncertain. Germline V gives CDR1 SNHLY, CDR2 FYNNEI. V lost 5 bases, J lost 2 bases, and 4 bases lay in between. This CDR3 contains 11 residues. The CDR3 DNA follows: TGTGCCAGCAGTCCAACCTACGAGCAGTACTTC. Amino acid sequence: CASSPTYEQYF.

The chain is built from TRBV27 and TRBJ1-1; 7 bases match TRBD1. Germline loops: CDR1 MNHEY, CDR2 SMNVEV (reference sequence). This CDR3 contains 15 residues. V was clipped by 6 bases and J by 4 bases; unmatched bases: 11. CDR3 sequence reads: CASSLRRGLGTEAFF. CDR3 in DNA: TGTGCCAGCAGCCTTCGGAGGGGGCTTGGCACTGAAGCTTTCTTT.